The 3 T cell receptor beta chains below were found in one sample sequenced in a study of T cells expressing NK-cell markers (dated by TCRdb to 2020 to 2022). Library creation used 5' RACE. This sample was sequenced with an Illumina HiSeq 2000. After TCRdb reprocessed the reads, each CDR3 protein sequence was kept as one row, without DNA. This sample's clone table shows hundreds of thousands of distinct CDR3 sequences. 6% to 9.5% of the sample belongs to the ten largest clones. Material for sequencing was blood T cells: a sorted CD56 or NKG2C T cell subset, CD4+ or CD8+ T cells, or bulk PBMC T cells (not recorded which). The receptors were sampled from a woman aged 18 to 75 in good health.

The chain carries TRBV29-1 and TRBJ2-1. The CDR3 spans 12 residues. The germline gives CDR1 SQVTM, CDR2 ANQGSEA. CDR3 sequence reads: CSVDAETNEQFF.

This rearrangement joins TRBV28 to TRBJ2-6; TCRdb's D call, TRBD1, is unchecked because there is no DNA. The CDR3 covers 17 residues. CDR1 is MDHEN, CDR2 SYDVKM, per germline. The chain's CDR3 is CASSSPTGRPGANVLTF.

The J gene is TRBJ2-2, the V gene TRBV7-9; absent DNA, TCRdb's TRBD1 call cannot be checked. Germline V lookup: CDR1 SEHNR, CDR2 FQNEAQ (reference sequence). The CDR3 runs to 17 residues. The CDR3 spells CASSLSLDRGNTGELFF.